This paragraph reports one TCR beta chain. Its antigen specificity is not known. No per-base quality is available; no much larger clone lies one base away. V has 6 bases trimmed and J has 8 bases trimmed; junction bases matching no gene number 5. The CDR3 sequence holds 13 residues, the cysteine and phenylalanine included. The kept DNA is CDR3 alone, 39 bases in frame from the first base. The germline V gene gives CDR1 as WSHSY and CDR2 as SAAADI. The sample belongs to a study of T cell responses to AZD1222 COVID-19 vaccine (dated by TCRdb to the early 2020s). Background for the entire study: AZD1222 recipients given second doses at about 4 weeks or at about 12 weeks were pooled, since spike-specific TCR depth and breadth were not found to differ between the two schedules. TCR sequencing covered fewer than 250 trial participants: 200 to 220 given two doses of AZD1222 and around 26 given two doses of MenACWY control vaccine. Enrollment into the trials was organized by age into subgroups of 18-55, 56-69 and 70-plus years, and those subgroups contained roughly 140, 27 and 60 TCR-sequenced participants, respectively.

This sample's time point label indicates: baseline before first vaccination. Vaccinee samples were obtained from the UK trials COV001 and COV002, which included a single-blind randomized controlled phase 2/3 trial of AZD1222 (ChAdOx1 nCoV-19) in healthy adults. For TCRbeta chain sequencing, PBMC samples from trial participants were taken at day 0 and at day 28 after the second dose. Study-wide findings and limitations: The 56-69-year group was small, and its depth increase did not reach significance, likely because of low power. Because no day 14 peak-response samples were available, repertoires were characterized only after the peak T cell response. The whole spike protein was spanned by vaccine-associated CD4 TCRs, and dominant responses were seen in regions 160-218 and 743-854. Conclusions about previously exposed vaccinees were limited because only six AZD1222 recipients were SARS-CoV-2 seropositive at baseline. Epitopes outside the regions mutated in the B.1.351 and B.1.1.7 variants were reportedly recognized by nearly half of the unique spike-specific TCRs. Most participants were white British and females outnumbered males, and the authors suggested that clonal diversity may have been underestimated. A significant rise in spike-specific TCR breadth and depth was observed after two AZD1222 doses relative to day 0 and relative to MenACWY recipients.

The CDR3 regions of human TCRbeta chains were analyzed by immunosequencing. The original methods were these. TCRs in the repertoires were compared against a reference library of SARS-CoV-2-specific TCRs that had been generated with the MIRA antigen-specificity platform. Breadth was defined as the fraction of unique TCRs that were SARS-CoV-2-associated. Depth was defined as the fraction of total T cells that were SARS-CoV-2-associated. Using the MIRA data, each spike-specific TCR was mapped to the spike region that the TCR reacts to and placed in a CD4 or CD8 class. Log10-transformed breadth and depth values were compared by one-way ANOVA with Sidak's multiple comparisons tests. TCRdb obtained this table from immuneACCESS and retained in-frame rearrangements with V and J assigned. These tables miss some clones; where compared with another copy, unresolved V genes account for less than half of the shortfall, and the remainder is unexplained. The V and J calls and clone size are taken from that table; D and trimming were inferred from the DNA. Recorded for this sample are 95,000 to 150,000 clones; about 90% of them occurred a single time. The ten largest clones capture roughly 9.8% of the sample.

Sample: peripheral blood, taken on day 0 of AZD1222 vaccination. The chain employs TRBV10-2 and TRBJ1-3; 9 of the junction bases match TRBD1. The origin of this receptor is an adult in good health. The DNA sequence is TGCGCCAGCAGCGCGGGACAGGGATACACCATATATTTT. The resulting protein is CASSAGQGYTIYF.